One and the same sample provided the 23 T cell receptor beta chains below, sequenced in a study of cytomegalovirus exposure and HLA in healthy donors. Using immunoSEQ multiplex PCR, the repertoire was profiled, and TCRdb retains in-frame clones only, with some absent. In the table there are 82,000 or so clones, 95% of which are singletons. The sequenced sample consisted of PBMCs. These receptors all stem from a woman under 30 in good health and CMV-seronegative.

The chain employs TRBV19 and TRBJ2-5; D is possibly TRBD2 (6 bases). CDR1 is LNHDA and CDR2 is SQIVND in the germline V gene (reference sequence). V lost 8 bases and J lost 5, with 9 bases in between. The CDR3 runs 11 residues. This chain's CDR3 is CASGSGETQYF. The CDR3 bases are TGTGCCAGTGGGAGCGGGGAGACCCAGTACTTC.

The CDR3 here is CASSSSGEQYF. The CDR3 nucleotides are TGTGCCAGCAGTTCCTCCGGCGAGCAGTACTTC. The chain uses TRBV6-5 and TRBJ2-7; D is undetermined. Looked up from germline, CDR1 is MNHEY and CDR2 is SVGAGI. V was cut by 4 bases and J by 6 bases, with 7 bases left in between. This CDR3 is 11 amino acids long.

The chain is built from TRBV14 and TRBJ2-1, with D perhaps TRBD1 (8 bases). CDR3 length equals 20 residues. Trimming shortened V by 2 bases and J by 5 bases, and 28 bases separated the two germline ends. CDR1 is SGHDN, CDR2 FVKESK, per germline. In DNA form, the CDR3 reads TGTGCCAGCAGCCAAAAGGGGGGGCTAAGGTCCGGGACAGGAGACAATGAGCAGTTCTTC. This sequence encodes CASSQKGGLRSGTGDNEQFF.

This clone was detected only once. J is TRBJ1-1 and V is TRBV18; 11 nucleotides agree with TRBD1. The CDR3 length is 15 residues. Germline-derived CDR1 and CDR2 are KGHSH and LQKENI. Losses at the gene ends were 5 bases for V and 1 base for J; bases not matched to a gene: 3. The CDR3 DNA reads TGTGCCAGCTCAACCGGGACAGGGGGGAACACTGAAGCTTTCTTT. Its translation: CASSTGTGGNTEAFF.

This chain links TRBV5-6 with TRBJ2-6; 7 nucleotides agree with TRBD1. The CDR3 runs 14 residues. With 8 bases clipped from V and 1 base from J, the junction kept 3 bases outside the gene matches. From germline, CDR1 is SGHDT and CDR2 YYEEEE. The CDR3 reads CARDRTSGANVLTF. CDR3 nucleotides: TGTGCCAGGGACAGGACGTCTGGGGCCAACGTCCTGACTTTC.

The rearrangement joins TRBV5-4 to TRBJ1-1, with D maybe TRBD1 (6 bases). V was cut by 4 bases and J by 1 base, with 11 bases left in between. Germline V gene lookup returns CDR1 SGHNT and CDR2 YYREEE (reference sequence). CDR3 length: 14 amino acids. Written as DNA, the CDR3 is TGTGCCAGCAGCGTGGAACAGGGGAACACTGAAGCTTTCTTT. It translates to CASSVEQGNTEAFF.

V and J are TRBV7-2 and TRBJ2-5; no clear D. CDR1 and CDR2 from the germline V gene are SGHTA and FQGNSA. The CDR3 spans 14 residues. V lost 5 bases, J lost 1 base, and 11 bases lay in between. In DNA form, the CDR3 reads TGTGCCAGCAGCACCTATACCACCCAAGAGACCCAGTACTTC. This encodes CASSTYTTQETQYF.

The chain links TRBV5-1 to TRBJ2-2; TRBD1 is a possible D gene (6 bases). Germline V gene lookup returns CDR1 SGHRS and CDR2 YFSETQ. V was pared by 7 bases and J by 4 bases, with 20 bases between. The CDR3 is 16 residues long. CDR3 region: CASAPQGNPSTGELFF. The CDR3 DNA sequence: TGCGCCAGCGCCCCTCAGGGGAACCCGAGCACCGGGGAGCTGTTTTTT.

The CDR3 DNA reads as TGCGCCAGCAGTCAATCGAAGGAGCGGCGGCTCGGGGTCGATGAGCAGTTCTTC. Translation gives CASSQSKERRLGVDEQFF. The genes are TRBV23-1 and TRBJ2-1; the D gene is possibly TRBD2 (5 bases). TRBV23-1 is recorded as an ORF, its role being uncertain. CDR3 length: 18 residues. V gave up 0 bases and J gave up 8 bases, with 23 bases separating them.

This clone was seen once. J is TRBJ1-2 and V is TRBV5-1, with unresolved D. Between the trimmed V and J ends, which lost 1 base and 2 bases, there was a span of 9 bases. Germline assignment: CDR1 SGHRS and CDR2 YFSETQ. The CDR3 has 14 amino acids. The CDR3 spells CASSLSQANYGYTF. The CDR3 DNA follows: TGCGCCAGCAGCTTGAGTCAGGCGAACTATGGCTACACCTTC.

The chain combines TRBV12-5 with TRBJ1-1, with 7 bases fitting TRBD1. With V trimmed by 2 bases and J by 1 base, 4 bases remained unmatched. CDR1 and CDR2 from the germline V gene are LGHNT and FRNRAP. This CDR3 contains 15 residues. The CDR3 here is CASGLSTGRNTEAFF. The CDR3 DNA reads as TGTGCTAGTGGTTTGTCGACAGGGAGGAACACTGAAGCTTTCTTT. Full variable domain (remainder filled in from reference TRBV12-5 and TRBJ1-1): DARVTQTPRHKVTEMGQEVTMRCQPILGHNTVFWYRQTMMQGLELLAYFRNRAPLDDSGMPKDRFSAEMPDATLATLKIQPSEPRDSAVYFCASGLSTGRNTEAFFGQGTRLTVV.

V and J are TRBV9 and TRBJ1-1; D gene unclear. The CDR3 totals 14 residues. The germline V gene encodes CDR1 SGDLS and CDR2 YYNGEE. V was trimmed by 4 bases and J by 0 bases, leaving 10 bases between them. CDR3 in DNA: TGTGCCAGCAGCTTCGCCCAGGTGAACACTGAAGCTTTCTTT. Translation: CASSFAQVNTEAFF.

This chain joins TRBV6-5 and TRBJ1-6; tentatively, D is TRBD1 (6 bases). Germline CDR1 reads MNHEY; CDR2 reads SVGAGI. The CDR3 has 14 residues. Trimming cost V 3 bases and J 13 bases, with 16 bases left between them. The CDR3 sequence is CASSYSQGISPLHF. CDR3 nucleotide sequence: TGTGCCAGCAGTTATTCCCAGGGGATATCGCCCCTCCACTTT.

The rearrangement joins TRBV19 to TRBJ1-4; 7 nucleotides agree with TRBD1. The CDR3 has 14 amino acids. The V segment lost 5 bases and the J segment 7 bases; nucleotides outside the gene matches: 7. The V gene's germline CDR1 is LNHDA and CDR2 SQIVND (reference sequence). DNA for the CDR3: TGTGCCAGTAGTCGAACAGGGGCGGCTGAAAAACTGTTTTTT. Translated: CASSRTGAAEKLFF.

As for this clone: At one end, the junction sequence differs from germline, possibly due to a read error. The V and J genes are TRBV7-2 and TRBJ2-7, with D perhaps TRBD1 or TRBD2 (5 bases each). The CDR3 has 14 amino acids. CDR1 and CDR2 (germline): SGHTA, FQGNSA. The CDR3 nucleotides are TGTGCCAGCAGGTTAGAGGGGTCCCTTTATGAGCAGTACTTC. Translating it yields CASRLEGSLYEQYF. The full variable domain, completed using reference TRBV7-2 and TRBJ2-7, is GAGVSQSPSNKVTEKGKDVELRCDPISGHTALYWYRQSLGQGLEFLIYFQGNSAPDKSGLPSDRFSAERTGGSVSTLTIQRTQQEDSAVYLCASRLEGSLYEQYFGPGTRLTVT.

This clone is a singleton in its sample. V usage is TRBV15 and J usage is TRBJ2-5; 11 nucleotides match TRBD1. The CDR3 is made up of 15 amino acids. Germline lookup yields CDR1 LNHNV and CDR2 YYDKDF (reference sequence). With V trimmed by 5 bases and J by 5 bases, 7 bases remained unmatched. The CDR3 DNA reads TGTGCCACCAGCTACTACCGGGACAGGGGGGAGACCCAGTACTTC. Amino acids: CATSYYRDRGETQYF.

V and J are TRBV9 and TRBJ2-2; 11 positions match TRBD2. Trimming removed 3 bases from V and 4 bases from J; junction bases left unmatched: 11. Germline V gene sequence: CDR1 SGDLS, CDR2 YYNGEE. The CDR3 has 18 amino acids. Here the CDR3 reads CASSDRLAGWIGTGELFF. In DNA, the CDR3 is TGTGCCAGCAGCGACCGACTAGCGGGATGGATTGGCACCGGGGAGCTGTTTTTT.

The rearrangement joins TRBV27 to TRBJ2-7; D is perhaps TRBD2 (6 bases). Trimming pared 6 bases from V and 3 bases from J, leaving 18 bases between. From germline, CDR1 is MNHEY and CDR2 SMNVEV (reference sequence). The CDR3 totals 15 residues. The CDR3 region is CASRHSPGLLYEQYF. The CDR3 region has the DNA TGTGCCAGCAGACACTCTCCGGGACTTCTCTACGAGCAGTACTTC.

The chain combines TRBV18 with TRBJ2-2; D may be TRBD2 (5 bases). V was pared by 0 bases and J by 7 bases, with 12 bases between. The CDR3 has 15 amino acids. Germline V lookup: CDR1 KGHSH, CDR2 LQKENI. The DNA for the CDR3 is TGTGCCAGCTCACCACCGGGGAGCTCCCTCGGGGAGCTGTTTTTT. Amino acid sequence: CASSPPGSSLGELFF.

The chain is built from TRBV28 and TRBJ1-2, with D possibly matching TRBD1 (6 bases). The CDR3 sequence is 14 residues long. Trimming removed 2 bases from V and 4 bases from J, with 11 bases in between. Germline CDR1 and CDR2: MDHEN and SYDVKM. The CDR3, as DNA: TGTGCCAGCAGTTTAACAGGGCGGACCTATGGCTACACCTTC. Translated: CASSLTGRTYGYTF.

This chain joins TRBV7-8 and TRBJ2-5, with TRBD1 matching over 9 bases. This CDR3 spans 16 amino acids. Germline V gene data show CDR1 as SGHVS and CDR2 as FQNEAQ. V lost 5 bases to trimming and J lost 4 bases; unmatched junction nucleotides: 11. The CDR3 region is CASSATQGALVETQYF. Here the CDR3 DNA reads TGTGCCAGCAGCGCAACACAGGGGGCGCTGGTAGAGACCCAGTACTTC. The entire variable domain, with the rest obtained from reference TRBV7-8 and TRBJ2-5, is as follows: GAGVSQSPRYKVAKRGQDVALRCDPISGHVSLFWYQQALGQGPEFLTYFQNEAQLDKSGLPSDRFFAERPEGSVSTLKIQRTQQEDSAVYLCASSATQGALVETQYFGPGTRLLVL.

V gene TRBV4-1 combines with J gene TRBJ2-1, with 9 bases fitting TRBD2. Germline V gene sequence: CDR1 MGHRA, CDR2 YSYEKL. The junction had 10 bases not matched to a gene; V was cut back by 1 base and J by 9 bases. The CDR3 contains 16 residues. In DNA form, the CDR3 reads TGCGCCAGCAGCCAAGCTCCCCTGGGACTAGCAAGTGAGCAGTTCTTC. Its protein product is CASSQAPLGLASEQFF.

The rearrangement joins TRBV7-2 to TRBJ1-1, with 8 positions matching TRBD1. Germline CDR1 is SGHTA and CDR2 is FQGNSA. CDR3 size: 16 residues. Trimming took 4 bases from V and 1 from J; bases not matched to a gene: 8. The chain's CDR3 is CASSYLPGQGNTEAFF. The CDR3 DNA is TGTGCCAGCAGCTACCTCCCAGGACAGGGGAACACTGAAGCTTTCTTT.